The 6 T cell receptor beta chains in this list originate from one sample, sequenced in a study of blood T cell repertoires in COVID-19. The assay was immunoSEQ multiplex PCR, and TCRdb's table has in-frame clones only and misses some. The sample yields fewer than 200,000 clones, roughly 80% seen once. Sequenced sample: peripheral blood. These receptors were obtained from a man aged 55 to 70 with acute or convalescent COVID-19.

This clone was picked up one time. The V gene is TRBV5-4, the J gene TRBJ2-1; 7 nucleotides align to TRBD1. Germline assignment: CDR1 SGHNT and CDR2 YYREEE (reference sequence). This CDR3 contains 15 residues. V was pared by 4 bases and J by 0 bases, with 4 bases of the junction left unmatched. The CDR3 region has the DNA TGTGCCAGCAGCCAGGGACAGAGCTCCTACAATGAGCAGTTCTTC. Its translation is CASSQGQSSYNEQFF. Variable domain in full (rest from reference TRBV5-4 and TRBJ2-1): ETGVTQSPTHLIKTRGQQVTLRCSSQSGHNTVSWYQQALGQGPQFIFQYYREEENGRGNFPPRFSGLQFPNYSSELNVNALELDDSALYLCASSQGQSSYNEQFFGPGTRLTVL.

The chain links TRBV19 to TRBJ2-5, with a possible D match to TRBD2 (6 bases). With 3 bases removed from V and 1 base from J, the gap between germline ends came to 6 bases. The CDR3 runs to 13 residues. Looked up from germline, CDR1 is LNHDA and CDR2 is SQIVND (reference sequence). CDR3 loop: CASSMGGQETQYF. The CDR3 DNA reads as TGTGCCAGTAGTATGGGGGGCCAAGAGACCCAGTACTTC.

V is TRBV19 and J is TRBJ1-6; D gene ambiguous. V lost 8 bases, J lost 0 bases, and 14 bases lay in between. Per the germline V gene, CDR1 is LNHDA and CDR2 is SQIVND (reference sequence). This CDR3 is 16 amino acids long. The CDR3 sequence: CASAAGFSSYNSPLHF. Written as DNA, the CDR3 is TGTGCCAGTGCGGCGGGCTTCAGCTCCTATAATTCACCCCTCCACTTT. The whole variable domain, remainder taken from reference TRBV19 and TRBJ1-6, is DGGITQSPKYLFRKEGQNVTLSCEQNLNHDAMYWYRQDPGQGLRLIYYSQIVNDFQKGDIAEGYSVSREKKESFPLTVTSAQKNPTAFYLCASAAGFSSYNSPLHFGNGTRLTVT.

The chain couples TRBV19 to TRBJ1-1; a possible D gene is TRBD1 (5 bases). The CDR3 extends over 15 amino acids. V was trimmed by 5 bases and J by 6 bases, leaving 19 bases between them. Germline loops: CDR1 LNHDA, CDR2 SQIVND (reference sequence). CDR3 protein: CASSPYGGVGAEAFF. The CDR3 region has the DNA TGTGCCAGTAGTCCGTACGGGGGGGTAGGCGCTGAAGCTTTCTTT. The whole variable domain, filled in from reference TRBV19 and TRBJ1-1, reads DGGITQSPKYLFRKEGQNVTLSCEQNLNHDAMYWYRQDPGQGLRLIYYSQIVNDFQKGDIAEGYSVSREKKESFPLTVTSAQKNPTAFYLCASSPYGGVGAEAFFGQGTRLTVV.

The rearrangement joins TRBV5-1 to TRBJ2-5; D perhaps matches TRBD1 (5 bases). The CDR3 totals 14 residues. From germline, CDR1 is SGHRS and CDR2 YFSETQ. Trimming cost V 1 base and J 1 base, with 8 bases left between them. Written as DNA, the CDR3 is TGCGCCAGCAGCTTGCAGGGTGCCCAAGAGACCCAGTACTTC. This gives the protein CASSLQGAQETQYF.

The table lists this clone with a few counts. The chain has TRBV4-1 and TRBJ1-2; 7 bases are a match to TRBD1. Germline V gives CDR1 MGHRA, CDR2 YSYEKL. With 0 bases clipped from V and 3 bases from J, the junction kept 10 bases outside the gene matches. CDR3 length: 17 residues. DNA for the CDR3: TGCGCCAGCAGCCAAGATGAGAGCAGGGGGTCTTACTATGGCTACACCTTC. Its protein product is CASSQDESRGSYYGYTF.